This T cell receptor beta chain was observed in a study of tumor-infiltrating lymphocytes in primary liver carcinoma. Overall study context: The study enrolled male and female patients aged 30 to 69 years.

Scientists recovered RNA and DNA together from around 20-30 mg of unsorted bulk tissue. V dropped 7 bases and J dropped 8; count of bases not matched to a gene: 14. This CDR3 has 16 residues. CDR1 is LNHDA, CDR2 SQIVND, per germline (reference sequence). This clonotype was seen only a few times. Starting from roughly 540 ng of total RNA, TCR beta cDNA was produced with a primer in the constant region. Construction of TCR beta libraries relied on three successive nested multiplex PCR rounds employing slightly modified ARM-PCR. The first two PCR rounds, approximately 10 cycles each, used TRBV1-TRBV30 forward primers and a C-beta reverse primer. A single record per CDR3 protein comes from TCRdb applying MiXCR to the multiplex PCR reads. The sample has about 120,000 distinct CDR3 sequences; around 70% are singletons.

The V and J genes are TRBV19 and TRBJ2-3, with 11 bases matching TRBD1. The TCR comes from a woman aged 60 to 75 with primary liver carcinoma and hepatitis B virus infection. Sequencing used tumor-adjacent normal liver tissue. In DNA form, the CDR3 reads TGTGCCAGTAACCCCGAGGGGGACAGGGGGATCGGTACGCAGTATTTT. This encodes CASNPEGDRGIGTQYF. The complete variable domain, with remaining parts taken from reference TRBV19 and TRBJ2-3, reads DGGITQSPKYLFRKEGQNVTLSCEQNLNHDAMYWYRQDPGQGLRLIYYSQIVNDFQKGDIAEGYSVSREKKESFPLTVTSAQKNPTAFYLCASNPEGDRGIGTQYFGPGTRLTVL.